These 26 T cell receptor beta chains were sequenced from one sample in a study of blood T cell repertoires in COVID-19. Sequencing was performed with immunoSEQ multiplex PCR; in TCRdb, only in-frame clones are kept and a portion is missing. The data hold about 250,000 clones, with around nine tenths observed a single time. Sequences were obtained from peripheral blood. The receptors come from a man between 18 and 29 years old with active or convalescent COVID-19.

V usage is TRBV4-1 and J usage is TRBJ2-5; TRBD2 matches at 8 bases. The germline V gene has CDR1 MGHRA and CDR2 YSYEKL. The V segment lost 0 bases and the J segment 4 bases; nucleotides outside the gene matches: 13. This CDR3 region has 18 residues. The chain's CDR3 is CASSQDLRGRGGRETQYF. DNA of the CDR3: TGCGCCAGCAGCCAAGATCTTCGGGGACGGGGGGGCCGAGAGACCCAGTACTTC.

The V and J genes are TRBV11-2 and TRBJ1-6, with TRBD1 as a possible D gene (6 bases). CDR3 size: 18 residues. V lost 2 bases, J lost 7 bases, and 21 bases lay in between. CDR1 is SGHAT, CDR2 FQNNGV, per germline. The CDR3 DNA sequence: TGTGCCAGCAGCTTATCCATCCCGGGTCCAGGGGTGAATTCACCCCTCCACTTT. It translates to CASSLSIPGPGVNSPLHF.

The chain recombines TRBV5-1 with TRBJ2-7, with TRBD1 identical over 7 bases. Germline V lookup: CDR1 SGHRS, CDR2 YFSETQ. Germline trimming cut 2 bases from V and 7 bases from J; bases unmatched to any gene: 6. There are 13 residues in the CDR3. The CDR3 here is CASSFDRVREQYF. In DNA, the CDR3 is TGCGCCAGCAGCTTCGACAGGGTGAGGGAGCAGTACTTC.

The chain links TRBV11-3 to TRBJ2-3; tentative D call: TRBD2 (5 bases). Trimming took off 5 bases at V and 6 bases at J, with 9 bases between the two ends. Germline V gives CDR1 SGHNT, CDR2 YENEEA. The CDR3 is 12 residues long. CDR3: CASSITSDTQYF. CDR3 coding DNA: TGTGCCAGCAGCATTACTAGTGATACGCAGTATTTT.

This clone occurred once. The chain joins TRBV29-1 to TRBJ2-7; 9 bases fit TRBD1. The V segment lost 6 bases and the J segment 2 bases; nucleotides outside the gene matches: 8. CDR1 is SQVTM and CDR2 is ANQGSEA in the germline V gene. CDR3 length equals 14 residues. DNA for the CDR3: TGCAGCGTCGCGAGGAGACAGGGGGCCTACGAGCAGTACTTC. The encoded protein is CSVARRQGAYEQYF.

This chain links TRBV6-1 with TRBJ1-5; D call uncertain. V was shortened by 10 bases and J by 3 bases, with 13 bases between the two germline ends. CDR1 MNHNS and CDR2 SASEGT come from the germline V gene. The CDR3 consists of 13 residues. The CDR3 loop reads CATTDPSNQPQHF. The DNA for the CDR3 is TGTGCCACCACAGACCCCTCCAATCAGCCCCAGCATTTT.

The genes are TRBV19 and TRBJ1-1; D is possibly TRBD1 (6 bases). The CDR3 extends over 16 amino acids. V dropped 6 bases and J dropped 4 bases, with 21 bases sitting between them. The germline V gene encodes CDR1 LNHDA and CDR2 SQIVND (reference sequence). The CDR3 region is CASRTLEGGGGTEAFF. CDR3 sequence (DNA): TGTGCCAGTAGGACTCTCGAGGGAGGGGGAGGCACTGAAGCTTTCTTT.

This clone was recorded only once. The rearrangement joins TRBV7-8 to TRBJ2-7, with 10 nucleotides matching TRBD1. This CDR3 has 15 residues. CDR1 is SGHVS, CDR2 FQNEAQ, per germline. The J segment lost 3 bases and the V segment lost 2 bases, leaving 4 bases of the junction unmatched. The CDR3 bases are TGTGCCAGCAGCTTACTGGACAGGGGGTACTACGAGCAGTACTTC. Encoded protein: CASSLLDRGYYEQYF. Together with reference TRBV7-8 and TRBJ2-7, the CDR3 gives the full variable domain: GAGVSQSPRYKVAKRGQDVALRCDPISGHVSLFWYQQALGQGPEFLTYFQNEAQLDKSGLPSDRFFAERPEGSVSTLKIQRTQQEDSAVYLCASSLLDRGYYEQYFGPGTRLTVT.

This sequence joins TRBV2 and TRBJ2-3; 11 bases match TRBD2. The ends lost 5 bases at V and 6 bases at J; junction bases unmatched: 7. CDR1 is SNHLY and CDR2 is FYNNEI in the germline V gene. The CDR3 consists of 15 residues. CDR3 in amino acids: CASSKLAGVGDTQYF. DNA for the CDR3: TGTGCCAGCAGTAAACTAGCGGGAGTCGGGGATACGCAGTATTTT.

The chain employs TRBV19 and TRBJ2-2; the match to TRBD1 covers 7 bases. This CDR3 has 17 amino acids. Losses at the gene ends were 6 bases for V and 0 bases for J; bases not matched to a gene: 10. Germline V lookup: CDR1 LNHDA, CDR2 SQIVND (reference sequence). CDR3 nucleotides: TGTGCCAGTAGACGGGGACAGAGCCGAGCGAACACCGGGGAGCTGTTTTTT. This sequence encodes CASRRGQSRANTGELFF. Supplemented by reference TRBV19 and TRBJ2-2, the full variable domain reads DGGITQSPKYLFRKEGQNVTLSCEQNLNHDAMYWYRQDPGQGLRLIYYSQIVNDFQKGDIAEGYSVSREKKESFPLTVTSAQKNPTAFYLCASRRGQSRANTGELFFGEGSRLTVL.

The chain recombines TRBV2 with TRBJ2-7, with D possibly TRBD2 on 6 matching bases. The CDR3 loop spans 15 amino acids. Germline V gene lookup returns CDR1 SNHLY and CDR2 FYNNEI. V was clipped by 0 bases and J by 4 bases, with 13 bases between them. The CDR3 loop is CASSEARAGRYEQYF. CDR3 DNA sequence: TGTGCCAGCAGTGAAGCCCGGGCAGGGAGGTACGAGCAGTACTTC.

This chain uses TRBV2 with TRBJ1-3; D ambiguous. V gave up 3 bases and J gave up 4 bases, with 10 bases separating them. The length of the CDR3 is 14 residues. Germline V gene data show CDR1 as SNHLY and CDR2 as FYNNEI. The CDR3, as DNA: TGTGCCAGCAGTGACGGACTCCGGGGAAACACCATATATTTT. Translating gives CASSDGLRGNTIYF.

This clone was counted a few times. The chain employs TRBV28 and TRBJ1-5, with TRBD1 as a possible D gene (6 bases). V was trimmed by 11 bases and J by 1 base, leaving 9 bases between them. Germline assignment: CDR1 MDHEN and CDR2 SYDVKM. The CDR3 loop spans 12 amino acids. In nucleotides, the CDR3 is TGTGCCGGGGGGGCGAGCAATCAGCCCCAGCATTTT. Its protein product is CAGGASNQPQHF. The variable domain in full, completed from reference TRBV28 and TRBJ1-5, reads DVKVTQSSRYLVKRTGEKVFLECVQDMDHENMFWYRQDPGLGLRLIYFSYDVKMKEKGDIPEGYSVSREKKERFSLILESASTNQTSMYLCAGGASNQPQHFGDGTRLSIL.

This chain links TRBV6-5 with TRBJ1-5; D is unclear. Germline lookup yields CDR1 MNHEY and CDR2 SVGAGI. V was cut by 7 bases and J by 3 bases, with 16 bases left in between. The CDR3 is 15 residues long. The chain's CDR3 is CASNQNPGDNQPQHF. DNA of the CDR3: TGTGCCAGCAACCAAAACCCGGGTGACAATCAGCCCCAGCATTTT.

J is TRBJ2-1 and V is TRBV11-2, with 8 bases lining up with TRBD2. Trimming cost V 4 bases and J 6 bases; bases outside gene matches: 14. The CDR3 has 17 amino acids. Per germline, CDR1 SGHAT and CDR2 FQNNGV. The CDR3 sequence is CASSSPAKRGPSNEQFF. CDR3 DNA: TGTGCCAGCAGCTCTCCGGCTAAGCGGGGGCCCTCCAATGAGCAGTTCTTC.

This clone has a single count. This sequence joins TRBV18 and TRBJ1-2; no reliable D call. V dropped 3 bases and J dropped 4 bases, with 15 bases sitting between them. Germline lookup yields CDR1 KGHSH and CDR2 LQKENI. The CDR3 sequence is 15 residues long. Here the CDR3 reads CASSPISTSSYGYTF. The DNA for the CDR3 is TGTGCCAGCTCACCCATATCGACAAGTAGCTATGGCTACACCTTC. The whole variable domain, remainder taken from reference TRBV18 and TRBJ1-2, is NAGVMQNPRHLVRRRGQEARLRCSPMKGHSHVYWYRQLPEEGLKFMVYLQKENIIDESGMPKERFSAEFPKEGPSILRIQQVVRGDSAAYFCASSPISTSSYGYTFGSGTRLTVV.

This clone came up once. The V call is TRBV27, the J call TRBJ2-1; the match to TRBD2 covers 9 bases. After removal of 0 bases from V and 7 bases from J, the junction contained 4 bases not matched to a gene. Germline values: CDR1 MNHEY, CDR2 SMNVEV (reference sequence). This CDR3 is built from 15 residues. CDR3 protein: CASSLSAGGLNEQFF. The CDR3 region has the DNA TGTGCCAGCAGTTTATCGGCGGGGGGGCTAAATGAGCAGTTCTTC.

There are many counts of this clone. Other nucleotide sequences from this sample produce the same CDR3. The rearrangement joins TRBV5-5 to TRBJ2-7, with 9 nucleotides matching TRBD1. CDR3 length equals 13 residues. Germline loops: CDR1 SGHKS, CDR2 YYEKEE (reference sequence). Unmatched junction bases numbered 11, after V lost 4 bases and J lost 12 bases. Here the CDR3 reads CASSTGTGQIGYF. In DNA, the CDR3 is TGTGCCAGCAGCACCGGGACAGGGCAGATAGGGTACTTC.

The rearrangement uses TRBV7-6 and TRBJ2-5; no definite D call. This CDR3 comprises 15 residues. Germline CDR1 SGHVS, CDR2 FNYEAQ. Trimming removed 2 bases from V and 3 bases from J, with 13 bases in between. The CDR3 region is CASSLYLVGKETQYF. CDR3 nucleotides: TGTGCCAGCAGCTTATATTTGGTGGGCAAAGAGACCCAGTACTTC.

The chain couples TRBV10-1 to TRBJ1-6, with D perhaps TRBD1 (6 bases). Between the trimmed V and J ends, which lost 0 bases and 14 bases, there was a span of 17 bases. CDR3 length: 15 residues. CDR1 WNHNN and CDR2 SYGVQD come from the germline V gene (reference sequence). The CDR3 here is CASSESGTTTEALHF. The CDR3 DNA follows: TGCGCCAGCAGTGAGTCCGGGACAACCACGGAGGCCCTCCACTTT.

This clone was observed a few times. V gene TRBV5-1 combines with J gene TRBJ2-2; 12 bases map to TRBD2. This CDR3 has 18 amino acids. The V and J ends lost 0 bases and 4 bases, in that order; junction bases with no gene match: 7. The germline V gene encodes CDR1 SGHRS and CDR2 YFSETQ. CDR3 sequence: CASSLVGLAGIGTGELFF. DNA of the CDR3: TGCGCCAGCAGCTTGGTTGGACTAGCGGGAATCGGCACCGGGGAGCTGTTTTTT.

The CDR3 reads CASSLIWENQPQHF. The CDR3 DNA reads TGTGCCAGCAGTCTCATTTGGGAGAATCAGCCCCAGCATTTT. This chain links TRBV28 with TRBJ1-5; D not certain. Trimming pared 5 bases from V and 4 bases from J, leaving 12 bases between. This CDR3 comprises 14 residues. The germline V gene has CDR1 MDHEN and CDR2 SYDVKM.

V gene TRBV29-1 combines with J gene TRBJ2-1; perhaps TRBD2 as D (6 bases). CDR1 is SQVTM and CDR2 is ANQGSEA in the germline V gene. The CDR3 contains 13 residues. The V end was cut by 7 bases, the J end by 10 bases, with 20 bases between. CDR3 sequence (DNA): TGCAGCGCTTCGCCCGGGTCGCGGGGCGAGCAGTTCTTC. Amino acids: CSASPGSRGEQFF.

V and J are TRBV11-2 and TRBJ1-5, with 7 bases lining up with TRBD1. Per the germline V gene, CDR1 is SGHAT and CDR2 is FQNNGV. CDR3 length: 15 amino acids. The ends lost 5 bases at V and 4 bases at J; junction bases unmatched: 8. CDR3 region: CASSPRGQLNQPQHF. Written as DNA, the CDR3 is TGTGCCAGCAGCCCGCGGGGACAGCTTAATCAGCCCCAGCATTTT.

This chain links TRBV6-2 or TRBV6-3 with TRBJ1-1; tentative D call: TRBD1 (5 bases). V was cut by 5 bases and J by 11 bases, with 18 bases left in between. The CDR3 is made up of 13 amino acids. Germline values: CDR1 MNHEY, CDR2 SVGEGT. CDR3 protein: CASSDDPNRGAFF. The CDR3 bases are TGTGCCAGCAGTGACGACCCTAACCGGGGGGCTTTCTTT.

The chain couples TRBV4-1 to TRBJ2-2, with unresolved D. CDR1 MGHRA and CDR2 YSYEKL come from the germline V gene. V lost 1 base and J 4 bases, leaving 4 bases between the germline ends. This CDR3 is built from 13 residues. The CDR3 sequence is CASSQGITGELFF. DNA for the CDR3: TGCGCCAGCAGCCAAGGTATCACCGGGGAGCTGTTTTTT.